This T cell receptor (beta chain) came from a study of blood T cell repertoires in COVID-19 (dated by TCRdb to 2020 to 2021). With regard to the full study: The collaborator samples originated in the United States, Italy and Spain and spanned the acute and convalescent phases of COVID-19. The material from the prospective study consisted of cDNA or gDNA derived from T cells, B-cell-depleted T cells, or PBMCs. The dataset comprised deeply sampled blood TCRbeta repertoires from subjects exposed to, actively infected with, or recovered from COVID-19. A freely available public database, intended as a resource for researchers studying the immune response to SARS-CoV-2, is where the repertoires were released. The samples were drawn from the first 160 participants of the ongoing ImmuneRACE study and from more than 1,000 subjects provided by 6 global collaborators. The sample metadata nearly always contained a de-identified subject ID, COVID-19 status, age in years and sex. Where available, HLA class I and class II types were taken from metadata supplied by the sample provider and were not determined by assay-based typing.

Each collaborating institution followed its own protocols to collect whole blood in K2EDTA tubes. For TCRbeta analysis, collaborators shipped samples in one of three forms: frozen whole blood, isolated PBMCs, or DNA extracted from either of those sample types. TCRbeta CDR3 regions were amplified from genomic DNA by means of the immunoSEQ Assay, a bias-controlled multiplex PCR. Under the source paper's analysis protocol: Nucleated cell counts per sample were estimated from amplification of reference gene primers within the assay. Sequence reads were collapsed and filtered to measure the absolute abundance of every unique TCRbeta CDR3 rearrangement. For each sample, productive Simpson clonality was calculated as the square root of Simpson's diversity index across productive rearrangements. The immuneACCESS repertoire file appears here via TCRdb, limited to in-frame rearrangements. These files lack a portion of the clones; in checked studies, under half of the deficit traces to unresolved V genes, and the cause of the others is not known. The V and J calls and clone size come from that table; D and trimming were worked out from the DNA. Here the sample has 48,000 or so clones; roughly 88% occur a single time. The top ten clones comprise approximately 3.4% of the sample.

As regards this clone: This clone's antigen is unknown. No much larger clonotype is one base removed from it; base qualities were not supplied.

Study-level results and caveats: Clinical and demographic metadata were provided uncurated, with the amount varying by source and participant.

V is cut by 4 bases and J by 7 bases, and the space between the germline ends is 28 bases. For CDR1 and CDR2, the germline V gene lists MNHNS and SASEGT. The CDR3, cysteine through phenylalanine, is 19 amino acids long. CDR3 DNA is the only sequence kept; it has 57 bases, read in frame from the first base. The sequence derives from a human donor in a cohort sampled during active COVID-19. Here the chain combines TRBV6-1 and TRBJ2-2, with a tentative D gene TRBD2 over 6 matching bases. What was sequenced was peripheral blood. CDR3 region: CASSGAGRLSRELNGELFF. The nucleotide sequence reads TGTGCCAGCAGTGGGGCAGGGAGACTTTCTCGGGAGCTTAACGGGGAGCTGTTTTTT.